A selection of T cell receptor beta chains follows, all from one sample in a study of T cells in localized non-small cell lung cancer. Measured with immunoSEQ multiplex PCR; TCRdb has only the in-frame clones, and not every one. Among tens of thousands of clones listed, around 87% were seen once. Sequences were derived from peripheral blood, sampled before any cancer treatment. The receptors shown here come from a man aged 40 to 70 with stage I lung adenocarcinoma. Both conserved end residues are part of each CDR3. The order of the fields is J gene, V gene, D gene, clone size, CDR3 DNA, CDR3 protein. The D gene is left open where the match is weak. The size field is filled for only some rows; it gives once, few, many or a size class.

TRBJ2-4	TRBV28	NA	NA	TGTGCCAGCAGTTTAGCGGGGGCCAAAAACATTCAGTACTTC	CASSLAGAKNIQYF
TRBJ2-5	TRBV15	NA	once	TGTGCCACCAGCAGAGGGGAGCGGAGCACGTTTCTAGAGACCCAGTACTTC	CATSRGERSTFLETQYF
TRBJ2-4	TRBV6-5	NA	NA	TGTGCCAGCAGCCACAGTGTAGCCAAAAACATTCAGTACTTC	CASSHSVAKNIQYF
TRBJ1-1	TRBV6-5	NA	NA	TGTGCCAGCAGTCCCCGTGGCGGCGGGGGCGCGAATGCTTTCTTT	CASSPRGGGGANAFF
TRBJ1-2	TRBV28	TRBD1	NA	TGTGCCACCGCCCCTACCGGGACAGGGTATAACTATGGCTACACCTTC	CATAPTGTGYNYGYTF
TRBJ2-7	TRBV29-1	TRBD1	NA	TGCAGCGCCTCAGGGGGAGCCTACGAGCAGTACTTC	CSASGGAYEQYF
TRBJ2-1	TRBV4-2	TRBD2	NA	TGTGCCAGCAGCCACGGACTAGCGGGAGGGGGGGAGCAGTTCTTC	CASSHGLAGGGEQFF
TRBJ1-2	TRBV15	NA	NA	TGTGCCACCAGCAGAGTAGACGGAGTGAACTATGGCTACACCTTC	CATSRVDGVNYGYTF
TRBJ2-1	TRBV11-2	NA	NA	TGTGCCAGCAGCTTAAATTTTAGGAGGGGGTACAATGAGCAGTTCTTC	CASSLNFRRGYNEQFF
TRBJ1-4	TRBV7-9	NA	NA	TGTGCCAGCAGCTTAATGGGGGAAAAACTGTTTTTT	CASSLMGEKLFF